The next 27 T cell receptor beta chains were all read from a single sample in a study of technical replicates of blood from four donors. Generated by immunoSEQ multiplex PCR, the TCRdb table keeps only in-frame clones and is missing some. This sample has 77,000 or so clones, with roughly 92% found just once. The sequenced sample was T cells isolated from PBMCs. These receptors were obtained from a human donor in good health.

About this clone: A read error may account for a junction end that differs from germline. The V gene is TRBV11-3, the J gene TRBJ2-7, with D hard to call. Germline CDR1 reads SGHNT; CDR2 reads YENEEA. The CDR3 has 14 residues. In DNA, the CDR3 is TGTGCCAGCAGCCTAGAATTTAGCTCCTACGAGCAGTACTTC. Translating gives CASSLEFSSYEQYF. Full variable domain (missing parts from reference TRBV11-3 and TRBJ2-7): EAGVVQSPRYKIIEKKQPVAFWCNPISGHNTLYWYLQNLGQGPELLIRYENEEAVDDSQLPKDRFSAERLKGVDSTLKIQPAELGDSAVYLCASSLEFSSYEQYFGPGTRLTVT.

The V call is TRBV2, the J call TRBJ2-2, with 9 bases matching TRBD1. This CDR3 comprises 14 residues. V shed 8 bases and J 2 bases; nucleotides not matched to a gene: 3. Germline assignment: CDR1 SNHLY and CDR2 FYNNEI. The CDR3 DNA is TGTGCCAGCTTGGGACAGGGAAACACCGGGGAGCTGTTTTTT. Protein: CASLGQGNTGELFF.

The rearrangement links TRBV11-3 to TRBJ1-1; D remains ambiguous. The CDR3 spans 13 residues. CDR1 SGHNT and CDR2 YENEEA come from the germline V gene. V shed 1 base and J shed 0 bases, with 3 bases lying between them. CDR3: CASSLVMNTEAFF. CDR3 sequence (DNA): TGTGCCAGCAGCTTAGTCATGAACACTGAAGCTTTCTTT.

The CDR3 is CASKGQSSSYEQYF. In DNA, the CDR3 is TGTGCCAGCAAGGGACAGTCAAGCTCCTACGAGCAGTACTTC. The rearrangement links TRBV2 to TRBJ2-7; 7 positions agree with TRBD1. This CDR3 is built from 14 residues. Germline V gives CDR1 SNHLY, CDR2 FYNNEI. V gave up 7 bases and J gave up 0 bases; unmatched junction bases: 6. Together with reference TRBV2 and TRBJ2-7, the CDR3 gives the full variable domain: EPEVTQTPSHQVTQMGQEVILRCVPISNHLYFYWYRQILGQKVEFLVSFYNNEISEKSEIFDDQFSVERPDGSNFTLKIRSTKLEDSAMYFCASKGQSSSYEQYFGPGTRLTVT.

The J gene is TRBJ1-2, the V gene TRBV28; no clear D. The CDR3 covers 14 residues. Germline-derived CDR1 and CDR2 are MDHEN and SYDVKM. With 1 base removed from V and 7 bases from J, the gap between germline ends came to 13 bases. In nucleotides, the CDR3 is TGTGCCAGCAGTTTATCTGTCCCGGCGGGTGGCTACACCTTC. Its protein product is CASSLSVPAGGYTF.

The chain combines TRBV11-2 with TRBJ1-2; tentative D call: TRBD1 (6 bases). The CDR3 has 15 residues. The germline gives CDR1 SGHAT, CDR2 FQNNGV. V lost 4 bases to trimming and J lost 6 bases, with 18 bases between them. For the CDR3, the DNA is TGTGCCAGCAGCTCACTCACGAAGGACAGAGATGGCTACACCTTC. Residues: CASSSLTKDRDGYTF. Full variable domain (outside the CDR3, taken from reference TRBV11-2 and TRBJ1-2): EAGVAQSPRYKIIEKRQSVAFWCNPISGHATLYWYQQILGQGPKLLIQFQNNGVVDDSQLPKDRFSAERLKGVDSTLKIQPAKLEDSAVYLCASSSLTKDRDGYTFGSGTRLTVV.

J is TRBJ2-7 and V is TRBV4-1, with 12 bases that match TRBD2. The CDR3 spans 15 residues. V lost 2 bases to trimming and J lost 7 bases; unmatched junction nucleotides: 6. Germline V CDR1 and CDR2: MGHRA, YSYEKL. The CDR3, as DNA: TGCGCCAGCAGCCAAATGACTAGCGGGAGCGGTGAGCAGTACTTC. It specifies CASSQMTSGSGEQYF.

The rearrangement links TRBV2 to TRBJ2-1, with D tentatively TRBD2 (5 bases). Between the trimmed V and J ends, which lost 9 bases and 9 bases, there was a span of 6 bases. The CDR3 runs 9 residues. CDR1 and CDR2 (germline): SNHLY, FYNNEI. The DNA of the CDR3 is TGTGCCAGTACTAGTGAGCAGTTCTTC. Its translation: CASTSEQFF.

V is TRBV14 and J is TRBJ1-5; D may be TRBD1 (6 bases). The CDR3 length is 20 residues. In germline, CDR1 is SGHDN, CDR2 FVKESK. V was trimmed by 0 bases and J by 1 base, leaving 22 bases between them. CDR3 loop: CASSQEGGAGEKGSNQPQHF. The DNA of the CDR3 is TGTGCCAGCAGCCAAGAAGGGGGGGCAGGAGAAAAAGGGAGCAATCAGCCCCAGCATTTT.

The CDR3 protein is CASSVGGGNYGYTF. CDR3 DNA sequence: TGTGCCAGCAGCGTAGGAGGGGGCAACTATGGCTACACCTTC. The chain couples TRBV9 to TRBJ1-2, with TRBD1 matching over 7 bases. The CDR3 runs 14 residues. Germline V lookup: CDR1 SGDLS, CDR2 YYNGEE. The J segment lost 2 bases and the V segment lost 0 bases, leaving 1 base of the junction unmatched.

The chain uses TRBV5-1 and TRBJ2-3; D is unresolved. CDR1 is SGHRS, CDR2 YFSETQ, per germline. There are 14 residues in the CDR3. Between the trimmed V and J ends, which lost 2 bases and 5 bases, there was a span of 12 bases. DNA of the CDR3: TGCGCCAGCAGCTTAGAAGGCTCGGGAGATACGCAGTATTTT. Residues: CASSLEGSGDTQYF.

The chain is built from TRBV19 and TRBJ1-1, with TRBD1 matching over 9 bases. Germline CDR1 LNHDA, CDR2 SQIVND (reference sequence). The CDR3 is 14 amino acids. V trimming: 10 bases; J trimming: 1 base; junction bases outside the gene matches: 7. CDR3 amino acids: CATGQGQWNTEAFF. In nucleotides, the CDR3 is TGTGCCACCGGACAGGGGCAATGGAACACTGAAGCTTTCTTT.

The chain employs TRBV28 and TRBJ1-2; D is ambiguous. Trimming shortened V by 6 bases and J by 4 bases, and 9 bases separated the two germline ends. This CDR3 has 12 residues. Germline lookup yields CDR1 MDHEN and CDR2 SYDVKM. The CDR3 region has the DNA TGTGCCAGCAGCATACAGAGCTATGGCTACACCTTC. This codes for CASSIQSYGYTF.

The chain uses TRBV27 and TRBJ2-7; 7 bases match TRBD1. The CDR3 totals 14 residues. V trimming: 3 bases; J trimming: 3 bases; junction bases outside the gene matches: 5. CDR1 is MNHEY, CDR2 SMNVEV, per germline (reference sequence). CDR3 bases: TGTGCCAGCAGTTTCGAGGGGGCTCTCTACGAGCAGTACTTC. This encodes CASSFEGALYEQYF.

V and J are TRBV4-2 and TRBJ2-5; 15 nucleotides line up with TRBD2. The CDR3 loop spans 16 amino acids. V lost 2 bases to trimming and J lost 4 bases; unmatched junction nucleotides: 2. CDR1 and CDR2 from the germline V gene are LGHNA and YNFKEQ. CDR3 nucleotides: TGTGCCAGCAGCCAAATGGGACTAGCGGGAGGAGAGACCCAGTACTTC. Its protein product is CASSQMGLAGGETQYF.

This clone was detected once. The chain is built from TRBV15 and TRBJ2-3; 8 positions agree with TRBD1. The CDR3 runs 17 residues. CDR1 LNHNV and CDR2 YYDKDF come from the germline V gene (reference sequence). The J segment lost 8 bases and the V segment lost 0 bases, leaving 13 bases of the junction unmatched. The CDR3 spells CATSRDLRTGLHITQYF. In nucleotides, the CDR3 is TGTGCCACCAGCAGAGATTTGAGGACAGGGCTGCACATTACGCAGTATTTT.

CDR3 sequence (DNA): TGTGCCAGCAGCCATGGGACAGGGGGCTTGAACACTGAAGCTTTCTTT. It specifies CASSHGTGGLNTEAFF. The chain uses TRBV4-2 and TRBJ1-1; TRBD1 matches 12 bases. CDR1 and CDR2 (germline): LGHNA, YNFKEQ. The CDR3 is 16 residues long. After removal of 3 bases from V and 0 bases from J, the junction contained 2 bases not matched to a gene.

This chain uses TRBV25-1 with TRBJ2-2; D is ambiguous. The germline CDR1 and CDR2 sequences are MGHDK and SYGVNS. The V gene lost 2 bases and the J gene lost 6 bases, with 10 bases spanning the gap. The CDR3 contains 14 residues. Here the CDR3 reads CASSEQELAGELFF. Here the CDR3 DNA reads TGTGCCAGCAGTGAACAGGAATTAGCCGGGGAGCTGTTTTTT.

The chain links TRBV11-3 to TRBJ2-1, with D tentatively TRBD2 (5 bases). CDR1 is SGHNT, CDR2 YENEEA, per germline. Trimming left V 4 bases short and J 1 base short, with 11 bases between. This CDR3 comprises 15 residues. In DNA, the CDR3 is TGTGCCAGCAGCTCCCTTAGCGCGTCCTACAATGAGCAGTTCTTC. Amino acid sequence: CASSSLSASYNEQFF.

This clone came up once. The CDR3 spells CASSLSGAGDQPQHF. DNA of the CDR3: TGTGCCAGCAGCTTATCAGGGGCAGGGGATCAGCCCCAGCATTTT. This chain links TRBV5-4 with TRBJ1-5; D might be TRBD1 (6 bases). Germline CDR1 is SGHNT and CDR2 is YYREEE (reference sequence). V lost 2 bases and J 5 bases, leaving 14 bases between the germline ends. This CDR3 has 15 residues.

This clone was seen a single time. This rearrangement joins TRBV2 to TRBJ2-4, with 10 bases aligning to TRBD1. CDR1 is SNHLY, CDR2 FYNNEI, per germline. With 6 bases clipped from V and 1 base from J, the junction kept 3 bases outside the gene matches. The CDR3 spans 15 residues. This chain's CDR3 is CASSLGQGAKNIQYF. The CDR3 nucleotides read TGTGCCAGCAGCTTGGGACAGGGGGCCAAAAACATTCAGTACTTC. The full variable domain, completed using reference TRBV2 and TRBJ2-4, is EPEVTQTPSHQVTQMGQEVILRCVPISNHLYFYWYRQILGQKVEFLVSFYNNEISEKSEIFDDQFSVERPDGSNFTLKIRSTKLEDSAMYFCASSLGQGAKNIQYFGAGTRLSVL.

This chain connects TRBV23-1 to TRBJ2-7; D ambiguous. TRBV23-1 counts as an open reading frame of uncertain function. The CDR3 covers 12 residues. The ends were cut back, 0 bases at V and 7 bases at J, with 7 bases in the middle. CDR3 bases: TGCGCCAGCAGTCAATCTTTAACTGAGCAGTACTTC. The encoded protein is CASSQSLTEQYF.

The rearrangement joins TRBV4-2 to TRBJ1-2; possibly TRBD1 for D (6 bases). V was cut by 1 base and J by 3 bases, with 9 bases left in between. The germline V gene encodes CDR1 LGHNA and CDR2 YNFKEQ. This CDR3 has 14 amino acids. The CDR3 DNA reads as TGTGCCAGCAGCCAAGGCAGGGGCCACTATGGCTACACCTTC. It specifies CASSQGRGHYGYTF.

The J gene is TRBJ2-7, the V gene TRBV28; 9 positions agree with TRBD2. The CDR3 consists of 17 residues. The junction had 11 bases not matched to a gene; V was cut back by 4 bases and J by 1 base. Germline assignment: CDR1 MDHEN and CDR2 SYDVKM. CDR3 sequence: CASSSLAGRTSSYEQYF. The CDR3 DNA sequence: TGTGCCAGCAGTTCTCTAGCGGGACGGACCTCATCCTACGAGCAGTACTTC. Combining the CDR3 with reference TRBV28 and TRBJ2-7 gives the whole variable domain DVKVTQSSRYLVKRTGEKVFLECVQDMDHENMFWYRQDPGLGLRLIYFSYDVKMKEKGDIPEGYSVSREKKERFSLILESASTNQTSMYLCASSSLAGRTSSYEQYFGPGTRLTVT.

This chain links TRBV7-9 with TRBJ2-1; the D gene is possibly TRBD2 (6 bases). The germline V gene encodes CDR1 SEHNR and CDR2 FQNEAQ (reference sequence). The CDR3 sequence is 16 residues long. Trimming shortened V by 4 bases and J by 5 bases, and 18 bases separated the two germline ends. The CDR3 here is CASSSLAVLRDNEQFF. Here the CDR3 DNA reads TGTGCCAGCAGCTCATTAGCGGTGCTTAGGGACAATGAGCAGTTCTTC.

This sequence joins TRBV2 and TRBJ1-2; no reliable D call. The germline CDR1 and CDR2 sequences are SNHLY and FYNNEI. There are 11 residues in the CDR3. Trimming shortened V by 8 bases and J by 6 bases, and 10 bases separated the two germline ends. DNA of the CDR3: TGTGCCAGCTCCCATAGCGATGGCTACACCTTC. It codes for CASSHSDGYTF.

The chain is built from TRBV7-2 and TRBJ2-7; TRBD2 aligns across 9 bases. Unmatched junction bases numbered 4, after V lost 1 base and J lost 3 bases. Germline CDR1 is SGHTA and CDR2 is FQGNSA. CDR3 size: 15 residues. The CDR3 DNA follows: TGTGCCAGCAGCTTAGGTAGCGGGAGCGACTACGAGCAGTACTTC. Encoded protein: CASSLGSGSDYEQYF.